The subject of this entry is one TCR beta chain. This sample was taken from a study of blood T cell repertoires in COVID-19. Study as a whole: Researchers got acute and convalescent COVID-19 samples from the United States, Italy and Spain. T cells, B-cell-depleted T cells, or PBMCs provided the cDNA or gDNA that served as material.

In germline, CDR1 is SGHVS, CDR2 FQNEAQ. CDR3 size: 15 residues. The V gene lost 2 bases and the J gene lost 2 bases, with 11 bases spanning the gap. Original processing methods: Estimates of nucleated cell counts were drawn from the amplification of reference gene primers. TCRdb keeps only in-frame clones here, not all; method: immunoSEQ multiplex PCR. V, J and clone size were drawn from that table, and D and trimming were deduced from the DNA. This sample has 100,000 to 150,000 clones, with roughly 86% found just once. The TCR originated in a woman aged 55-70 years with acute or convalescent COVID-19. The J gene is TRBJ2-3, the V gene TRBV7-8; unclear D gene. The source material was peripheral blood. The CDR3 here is CASSLYDFTTDTQYF. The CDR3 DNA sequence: TGTGCCAGCAGCTTATACGACTTTACCACAGATACGCAGTATTTT.